This T cell receptor beta chain was sequenced during a study of long-term antiretroviral therapy in people with HIV. Investigators performed immunoSEQ version v3.0 at survey level. TCRdb's copy holds only in-frame clones and misses some; the assay was immunoSEQ multiplex PCR. Of 35,000 to 45,000 clones listed, 82% are singletons. The study's findings and limits: The range of CDR3 lengths in HIV repertoires proved narrower than that found in controls. With ART, diversity went up but was still lower than in transplant donor controls. Clones that had undergone expansion before ART dominated the repertoire at all time points.

The count of this clone is one. Its specificity is unknown. The input for sequencing was unsorted PBMCs, taken 0.3 years after starting antiretroviral therapy. The clonotype comes from a man younger than 35 with HIV.

The CDR3 here is CASSLGLAGANTGELFF. CDR3 coding DNA: TGTGCCAGCAGCTTAGGGCTAGCGGGAGCTAACACCGGGGAGCTGTTTTTT. The J gene is TRBJ2-2, the V gene TRBV13, with 10 bases aligning to TRBD2. Trimming at V came to 0 bases and at J to 2 bases, leaving 3 bases not matched to a gene. CDR1 is PRHDT and CDR2 is FYEKMQ in the germline V gene (reference sequence). The CDR3 runs 17 residues. Using reference TRBV13 and TRBJ2-2 for the parts outside the CDR3, the full variable domain is AAGVIQSPRHLIKEKRETATLKCYPIPRHDTVYWYQQGPGQDPQFLISFYEKMQSDKGSIPDRFSAQQFSDYHSELNMSSLELGDSALYFCASSLGLAGANTGELFFGEGSRLTVL.